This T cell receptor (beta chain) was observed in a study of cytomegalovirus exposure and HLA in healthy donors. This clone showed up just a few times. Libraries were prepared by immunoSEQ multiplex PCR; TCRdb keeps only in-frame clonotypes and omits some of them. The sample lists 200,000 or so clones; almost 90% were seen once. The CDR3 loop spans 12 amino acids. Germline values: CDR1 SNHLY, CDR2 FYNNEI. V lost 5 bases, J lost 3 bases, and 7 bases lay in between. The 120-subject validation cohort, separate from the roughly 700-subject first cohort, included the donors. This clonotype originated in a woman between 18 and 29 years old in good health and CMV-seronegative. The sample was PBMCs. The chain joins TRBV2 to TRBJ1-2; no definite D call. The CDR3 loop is CASSFSDYGYTF. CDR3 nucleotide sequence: TGTGCCAGCAGTTTTAGTGACTATGGCTACACCTTC.